What follows are 2 T cell receptor beta chains derived from one specimen sequenced in a study of identical twins. TCRdb re-called the 5' RACE reads with MiXCR, one entry per CDR3 protein. The sample has more than 400,000 distinct CDR3 sequences; approximately 16% are singletons. These data were also reused for a study on yellow fever vaccine responses in identical twins.

Material: CD4+ T cells sorted from blood. Receptor source: a woman aged 18-30 years in good health.

V and J are TRBV7-9 and TRBJ2-7; 8 bases match TRBD2. The CDR3 is 13 residues long. Trimming at V came to 5 bases and at J to 6 bases, leaving 6 bases not matched to a gene. CDR1 is SEHNR, CDR2 FQNEAQ, per germline (reference sequence). The CDR3 protein is CASSQGTSSEQYF. Here the CDR3 DNA reads TGTGCCAGCAGCCAAGGGACTAGTAGCGAGCAGTACTTC.

CDR3 bases: TGCGCCAGCAGCCCCGGGACTAGCGGCGAGTGGGAGACCCAGTACTTC. Its protein is CASSPGTSGEWETQYF. The chain recombines TRBV5-1 with TRBJ2-5; 11 nucleotides agree with TRBD2. CDR1 is SGHRS and CDR2 is YFSETQ in the germline V gene. With V trimmed by 4 bases and J by 5 bases, 10 bases remained unmatched. The CDR3 is made up of 16 amino acids. Full variable domain (outside the CDR3, taken from reference TRBV5-1 and TRBJ2-5): KAGVTQTPRYLIKTRGQQVTLSCSPISGHRSVSWYQQTPGQGLQFLFEYFSETQRNKGNFPGRFSGRQFSNSRSEMNVSTLELGDSALYLCASSPGTSGEWETQYFGPGTRLLVL.